These 5 T cell receptor beta chains were sequenced from one sample in a study of blood T cell repertoires in COVID-19 (TCRdb year 2020). Library preparation was by the immunoSEQ multiplex PCR assay. TCRdb stores this immuneACCESS table with in-frame sequences only. Part of the clones is absent; in the studies checked, under half of the shortfall reflects unresolved V genes, and no reason is known for the rest. The sample table contains 250,000 or so clones; only one count was recorded for roughly 84% of them. 1.5% to 1.9% of the sample belongs to the ten largest clones. The sample comprised peripheral blood. These receptors were collected from a woman aged 40 to 49 who had recovered from COVID-19.

CDR3 sequence reads: CASSPPIRDEAFF. CDR3 DNA sequence: TGTGCCAGCTCACCACCGATCAGGGATGAAGCTTTCTTT. This sequence joins TRBV18 and TRBJ1-1, with TRBD1 as a possible D gene (5 bases). V lost 0 bases and J 7 bases, leaving 9 bases between the germline ends. CDR1 is KGHSH and CDR2 is LQKENI in the germline V gene. The CDR3 has 13 residues.

The chain couples TRBV30 to TRBJ1-5, with 11 bases identical to TRBD1. There are 13 residues in the CDR3. J was trimmed by 11 bases and V by 4 bases; bases with no gene match: 7. Germline V gene lookup returns CDR1 GTSNPN and CDR2 SVGIG (reference sequence). CDR3 DNA: TGTGCCTGGACCACAAGGACAGGGGGCACCCAGCATTTT. Translating gives CAWTTRTGGTQHF.

The DNA of the CDR3 is TGTGCCAGCAGCCAAGAAGGAGAGTTAGCTAACTATGGCTACACCTTC. Translated, it gives CASSQEGELANYGYTF. V is TRBV4-2 and J is TRBJ1-2; D not resolved. Germline assignment: CDR1 LGHNA and CDR2 YNFKEQ. The V and J ends lost 0 bases and 0 bases respectively, with 11 bases between them. The length of the CDR3 is 16 residues.

The chain recombines TRBV7-9 with TRBJ2-1; D may be TRBD1 (6 bases). This CDR3 has 16 amino acids. CDR1 is SEHNR and CDR2 is FQNEAQ in the germline V gene (reference sequence). V lost 5 bases and J 5 bases, leaving 19 bases between the germline ends. In DNA, the CDR3 is TGTGCCAGCAGCCGCCGACAGGCCTCAGGTGACAATGAGCAGTTCTTC. Its translation: CASSRRQASGDNEQFF.

CDR3 nucleotide sequence: TGTGCCAGCAGCTTAAGGGGACAGAGCTCCTATAATTCACCCCTCCACTTT. Translation: CASSLRGQSSYNSPLHF. This chain links TRBV7-2 with TRBJ1-6; 7 bases match TRBD1. With V trimmed by 2 bases and J by 0 bases, 4 bases remained unmatched. The CDR3 contains 17 residues. Germline CDR1 SGHTA, CDR2 FQGNSA.